A selection of T cell receptor beta chains follows, all from one sample in a study of T-cell reconstitution after alpha-beta-depleted transplantation in children. Each CDR3 protein gets one entry after TCRdb re-called the PCR reads with MiXCR. The sample contains 500,000 to 750,000 distinct CDR3 sequences, 25% to 30% of which appear only once. Sequenced here: PBMCs, sampled before TCRalphabeta/CD19-depleted stem cell transplant. These TCRs come from a boy less than two years old with Wiskott-Aldrich syndrome, due to receive a stem cell transplant. CDR3s include the opening cysteine and the closing phenylalanine or tryptophan.

V gene | CDR3 protein
TRBV5-1 | CASNSRGQRGVTYNEQFF
TRBV18 | CASSQGANYGYTF
TRBV5-5 | CASSFIGGENTEAFF
TRBV29-1 | CSVEVRRGGHTEAFF
TRBV5-1 | CASSPQAPGEKLFF
TRBV6-1 | CASRERGRGTEAFF
TRBV6-2/TRBV6-3 | CASSYPTNRVYYEQYF
TRBV5-6 | CASSFIRVEQGQETQYF
TRBV27 | CASSLLGQAYNEQFF
TRBV9 | CASSVSSGSNEQFF
TRBV4-1 | CASSPPDRPMAGYTF
TRBV6-5 | CASTSTWTTNYGYTF
TRBV7-9 | CASSLSQGTYEQYF
TRBV5-1 | CASSREGPGISGELFF
TRBV29-1 | CSVGQAQETQYF
TRBV20-1 | CSASGTGAYEQYF
TRBV29-1 | CSGGSETQYF
TRBV27 | CATSPARQGGTGELFF
TRBV29-1 | CSVVGGRLAGEQFF
TRBV20-1 | CSAEDRETQYF
TRBV20-1 | CSARRSGLSYNEQFF
TRBV15 | CATSRRQGPTYEQYF
TRBV27 | CASRPYRRGLNQPQHF
TRBV5-1 | CASSGDTRGTGNTIYF
TRBV5-1 | CASSLAPGQGRYNEQFF
TRBV19 | CASGDRSSTDTQYF
TRBV20-1 | CSARNYNEQFF
TRBV20-1 | CCARDSGGTYNEQFF
TRBV7-6 | CASSLAGTSPYNEQFF
TRBV10-3 | CAIITGELFF
TRBV20-1 | CSASFTSDSTDTQYF
TRBV20-1 | CSARETGQPLFSPLHF
TRBV18 | CASSPLGQGQYEQYF
TRBV12-3/TRBV12-4 | CASRLTGVSNQPQHF
TRBV5-1 | CASSRGQGADEQYF
TRBV20-1 | CSGRTGHTQYF
TRBV5-6 | CASSFIPPWTRRQETQYF
TRBV7-9 | CASSYRVPQQSGETQYF
TRBV7-2 | CASSFSQGLSYEQYF
TRBV28 | CASSPVGFSEQYF
TRBV28 | CASTPRRSFLATNEKLFF
TRBV5-1 | CASSLQVTRNTGELFF
TRBV27 | CASSPDRTGEQYF
TRBV5-6 | CASSFSSISGANVLTF
TRBV27 | CASTTGREWETQYF
TRBV16 | CASSPWGGMTEAFF
TRBV7-8 | CASSPTGSQMYF
TRBV10-2 | CASSESWGTGSSTDTQYF
TRBV12-3/TRBV12-4 | CASSVDGSLGTQYF
TRBV4-1 | CASSQDRLAGGNYEQYF
TRBV10-3 | CAIRGQMNTGELFF
TRBV9 | CASSVVPSGTSGDNEQFF
TRBV12-3/TRBV12-4 | CASSPSGVNQPQHF
TRBV20-1 | CSARMGNTEAFF
TRBV28 | CASSLGQYFENIQYF